The rows below give T cell receptor beta chains drawn from one sample of a study of control samples from healthy donors and cancer patients. Using immunoSEQ multiplex PCR, the repertoire was profiled, and TCRdb retains in-frame clones only, with some absent. The table records over 150,000 clones, 94% of them present only once. Sequenced sample: blood. Receptors were obtained from a man aged 35 to 55 in good health. Both conserved end residues are part of each CDR3. Fields, in order: CDR3 length, J gene, V gene, CDR3 protein.

>11|TRBJ2-1|TRBV28
CASTGSNEQFF
>15|TRBJ2-2|TRBV5-4
CASSLGGADTGELFF
>12|TRBJ1-1|TRBV29-1
CSVALVNTEAFF
>14|TRBJ1-1|TRBV11-2
CASSLGGVDTEAFF
>15|TRBJ2-2|TRBV24-1
CATSDRQGVGGELFF
>15|TRBJ1-1|TRBV5-1
CASSLGPSEGTEAFF
>13|TRBJ1-2|TRBV9
CASSYGGEYGYTF
>12|TRBJ1-2|TRBV29-1
CSAGDRGYGYTF
>16|TRBJ2-7|TRBV5-5
CASSPGGERSSYEQYF
>15|TRBJ2-5|TRBV5-1
CASSLVGGVGETQYF
>15|TRBJ1-4|TRBV2
CASSIDRFMGEKLFF
>14|TRBJ1-5|TRBV24-1
CATSGKGGGQPQHF
>17|TRBJ1-3|TRBV12-5
CASGSTLRGYNGNTIYF
>15|TRBJ2-2|TRBV19
CASRRQGQNTGELFF
>14|TRBJ1-4|TRBV7-2
CASSLMGGSEKLFF
>13|TRBJ1-2|TRBV11-2
CASSLGAAYGYTF
>14|TRBJ1-1|TRBV19
CASSDRSRNTEAFF
>15|TRBJ1-2|TRBV5-1
CASSLGQRGVGGYTF
>15|TRBJ1-2|TRBV7-2
CASSLASRGQGGYTF
>13|TRBJ1-1|TRBV6-4
CASSLGVNTEAFF
>15|TRBJ1-6|TRBV5-1
CASSVGGRTDSPLHF
>14|TRBJ1-2|TRBV4-1
CASSPGQYNYGYTF
>15|TRBJ2-4|TRBV5-6
CASIQGGSAKNIQYF
>12|TRBJ2-7|TRBV19
CASSPPTGEQYF
>15|TRBJ1-2|TRBV7-9
CASSADRGGDYGYTF
>12|TRBJ2-7|TRBV7-9
CASSWTGSEQYF
>16|TRBJ1-4|TRBV4-1
CASSQGGLATNEKLFF
>16|TRBJ1-2|TRBV5-1
CASSPYMGQRSYGYTF
>14|TRBJ2-1|TRBV5-1
CASSPATGHNEQFF
>14|TRBJ1-2|TRBV5-1
CASSLERTGPDYTF
>14|TRBJ1-1|TRBV11-2
CASSLGQGEGKAFF
>11|TRBJ1-1|TRBV29-1
CSVVFGAEAFF
>14|TRBJ1-5|TRBV4-2
CASSSGRGSVPQHF
>14|TRBJ2-3|TRBV6-5
CATNLGANTDTQYF
>14|TRBJ1-2|TRBV7-8
CASSLGQGGYGYTF
>16|TRBJ2-7|TRBV5-1
CASSLTGARGVDEQYF
>14|TRBJ1-4|TRBV7-6
CASSRQGIGEKLFF
>15|TRBJ1-5|TRBV28
CASSFERRGYQPQHF
>11|TRBJ2-7|TRBV28
CASGTNYEQYF
>14|TRBJ1-1|TRBV5-8
CASSFRAMNTEAFF
>15|TRBJ1-5|TRBV19
CASKTRTAQNQPQHF
>15|TRBJ1-1|TRBV4-3
CASSQEAGLYTEAFF
>17|TRBJ1-2|TRBV5-1
CASSLQGGILTMSGYTF
>13|TRBJ1-2|TRBV9
CASSVVSGAGYTF
>12|TRBJ2-2|TRBV27
CASSSMAGELFF
>14|TRBJ1-2|TRBV3-1/TRBV3-2
CASSREQGNYGYTF
>14|TRBJ1-4|TRBV7-2
CASSSGQGEEKLFF
>15|TRBJ1-6|TRBV7-9
CASSPQGALNSPLHF